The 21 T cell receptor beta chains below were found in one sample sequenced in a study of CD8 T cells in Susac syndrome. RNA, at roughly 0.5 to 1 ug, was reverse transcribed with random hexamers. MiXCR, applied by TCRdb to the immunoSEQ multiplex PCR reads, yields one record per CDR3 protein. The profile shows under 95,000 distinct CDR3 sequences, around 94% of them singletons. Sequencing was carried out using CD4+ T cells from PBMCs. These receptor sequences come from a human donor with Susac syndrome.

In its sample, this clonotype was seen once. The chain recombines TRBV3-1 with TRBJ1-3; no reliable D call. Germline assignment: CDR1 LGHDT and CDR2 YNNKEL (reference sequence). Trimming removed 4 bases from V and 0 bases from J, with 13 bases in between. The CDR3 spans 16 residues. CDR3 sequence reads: CASSLLGSDSGNTIYF. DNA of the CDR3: TGTGCCAGCAGCCTCCTAGGGTCGGACTCTGGAAACACCATATATTTT.

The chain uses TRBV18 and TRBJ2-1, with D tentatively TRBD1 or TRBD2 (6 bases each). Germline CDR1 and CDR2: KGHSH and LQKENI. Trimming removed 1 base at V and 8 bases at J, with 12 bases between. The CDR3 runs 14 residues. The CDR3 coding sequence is TGTGCCAGCTCACCACGGGGGGCTGGCGATGAGCAGTTCTTC. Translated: CASSPRGAGDEQFF.

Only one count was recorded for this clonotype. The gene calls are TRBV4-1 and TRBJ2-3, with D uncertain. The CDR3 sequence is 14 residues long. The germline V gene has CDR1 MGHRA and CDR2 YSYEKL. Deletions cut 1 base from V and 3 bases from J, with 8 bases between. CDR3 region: CASSQALATDTQYF. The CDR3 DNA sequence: TGCGCCAGCAGCCAAGCGCTTGCAACAGATACGCAGTATTTT.

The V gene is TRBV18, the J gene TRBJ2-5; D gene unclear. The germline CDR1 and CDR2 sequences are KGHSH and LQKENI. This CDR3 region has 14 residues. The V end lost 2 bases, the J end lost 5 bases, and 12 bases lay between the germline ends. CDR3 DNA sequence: TGTGCCAGCTCACCAATGAAAGCAGCTGAGACCCAGTACTTC. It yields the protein CASSPMKAAETQYF.

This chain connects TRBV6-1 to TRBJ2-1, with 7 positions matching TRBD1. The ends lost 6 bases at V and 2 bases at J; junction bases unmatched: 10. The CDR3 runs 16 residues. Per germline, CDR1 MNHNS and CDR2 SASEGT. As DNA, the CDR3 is TGTGCCAGCAGCCCTGCGACAGGGCTAACCTACAATGAGCAGTTCTTC. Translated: CASSPATGLTYNEQFF.

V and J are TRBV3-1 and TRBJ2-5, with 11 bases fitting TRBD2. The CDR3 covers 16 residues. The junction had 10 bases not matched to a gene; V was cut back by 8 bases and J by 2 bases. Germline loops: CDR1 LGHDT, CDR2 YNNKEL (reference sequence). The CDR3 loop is CASGQLAGALQETQYF. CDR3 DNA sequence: TGTGCCAGCGGGCAACTAGCGGGGGCGCTACAAGAGACCCAGTACTTC.

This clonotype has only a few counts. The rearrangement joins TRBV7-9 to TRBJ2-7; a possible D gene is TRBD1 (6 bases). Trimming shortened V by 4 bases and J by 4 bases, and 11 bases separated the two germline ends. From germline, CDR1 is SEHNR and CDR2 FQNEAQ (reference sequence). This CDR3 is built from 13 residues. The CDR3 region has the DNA TGTGCCAGCAGCTGGCAGGGGCCATACGAGCAGTACTTC. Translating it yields CASSWQGPYEQYF.

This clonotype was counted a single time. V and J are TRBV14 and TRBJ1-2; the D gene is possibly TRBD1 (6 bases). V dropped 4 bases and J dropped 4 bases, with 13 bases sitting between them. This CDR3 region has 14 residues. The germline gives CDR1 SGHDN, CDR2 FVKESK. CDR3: CASSPMAQGYGYTF. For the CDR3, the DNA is TGTGCCAGCAGCCCCATGGCACAGGGCTATGGCTACACCTTC.

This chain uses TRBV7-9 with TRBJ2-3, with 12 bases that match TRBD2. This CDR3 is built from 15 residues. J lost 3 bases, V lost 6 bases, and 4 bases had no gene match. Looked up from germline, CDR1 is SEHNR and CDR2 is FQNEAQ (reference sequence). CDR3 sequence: CASRSGLAGTDTQYF. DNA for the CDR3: TGTGCCAGCAGATCCGGACTAGCGGGGACAGATACGCAGTATTTT. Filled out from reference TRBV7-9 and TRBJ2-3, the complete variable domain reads DTGVSQNPRHKITKRGQNVTFRCDPISEHNRLYWYRQTLGQGPEFLTYFQNEAQLEKSRLLSDRFSAERPKGSFSTLEIQRTEQGDSAMYLCASRSGLAGTDTQYFGPGTRLTVL.

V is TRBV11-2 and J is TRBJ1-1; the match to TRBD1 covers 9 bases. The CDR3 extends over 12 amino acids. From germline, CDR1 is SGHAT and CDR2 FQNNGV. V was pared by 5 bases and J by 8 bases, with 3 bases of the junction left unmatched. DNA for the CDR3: TGTGCCAGCAGCGTGGACAGGGGCGAAGCTTTCTTT. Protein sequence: CASSVDRGEAFF.

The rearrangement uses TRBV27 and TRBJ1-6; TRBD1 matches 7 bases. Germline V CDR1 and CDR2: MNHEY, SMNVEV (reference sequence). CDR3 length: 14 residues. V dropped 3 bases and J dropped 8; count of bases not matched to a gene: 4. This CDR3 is CASSFEGAHSPLHF. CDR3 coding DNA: TGTGCCAGCAGTTTCGAGGGGGCACATTCACCCCTCCACTTT.

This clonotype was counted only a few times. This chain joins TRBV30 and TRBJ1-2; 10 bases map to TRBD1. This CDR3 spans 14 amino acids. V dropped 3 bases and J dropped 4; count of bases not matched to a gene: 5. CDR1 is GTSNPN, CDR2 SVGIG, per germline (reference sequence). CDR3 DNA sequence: TGTGCCTGGAGCGGGACAGGGGCCCTCTATGGCTACACCTTC. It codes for CAWSGTGALYGYTF.

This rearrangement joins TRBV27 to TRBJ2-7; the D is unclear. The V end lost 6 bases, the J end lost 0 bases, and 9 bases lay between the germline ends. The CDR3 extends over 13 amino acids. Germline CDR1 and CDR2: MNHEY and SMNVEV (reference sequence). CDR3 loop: CASSPQLSYEQYF. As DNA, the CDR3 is TGTGCCAGCAGCCCACAGCTCTCCTACGAGCAGTACTTC.

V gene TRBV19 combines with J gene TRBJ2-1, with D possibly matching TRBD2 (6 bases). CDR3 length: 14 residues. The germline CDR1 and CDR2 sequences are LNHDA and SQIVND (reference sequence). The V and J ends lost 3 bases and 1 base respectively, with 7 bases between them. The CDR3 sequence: CASSMAGSYNEQFF. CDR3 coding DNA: TGTGCCAGTAGTATGGCGGGATCCTACAATGAGCAGTTCTTC.

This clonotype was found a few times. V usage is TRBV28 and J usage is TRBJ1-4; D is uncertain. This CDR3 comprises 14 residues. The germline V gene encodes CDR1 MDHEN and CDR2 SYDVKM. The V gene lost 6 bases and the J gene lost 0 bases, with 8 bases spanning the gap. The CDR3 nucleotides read TGTGCCAGCAGGGAACAGTCAACTAATGAAAAACTGTTTTTT. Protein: CASREQSTNEKLFF.

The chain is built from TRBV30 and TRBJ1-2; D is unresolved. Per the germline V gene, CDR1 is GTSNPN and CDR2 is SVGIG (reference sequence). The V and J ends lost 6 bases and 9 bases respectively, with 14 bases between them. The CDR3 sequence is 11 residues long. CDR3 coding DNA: TGTGCCTGCCCGGGAGAGGGAAGCTACACCTTC. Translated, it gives CACPGEGSYTF.

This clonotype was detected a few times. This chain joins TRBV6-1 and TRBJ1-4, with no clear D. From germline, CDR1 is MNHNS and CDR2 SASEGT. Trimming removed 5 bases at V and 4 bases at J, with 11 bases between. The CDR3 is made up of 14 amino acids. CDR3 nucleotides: TGTGCCAGCAGTCGAACACAGAATAATGAAAAACTGTTTTTT. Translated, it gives CASSRTQNNEKLFF.

The CDR3 is CASSYGSGWERVTEAFF. In DNA form, the CDR3 reads TGTGCCAGCAGTTACGGCTCAGGGTGGGAGAGAGTCACTGAAGCTTTCTTT. This chain joins TRBV6-2 or TRBV6-3 and TRBJ1-1, with D tentatively TRBD1 (5 bases). V lost 2 bases, J lost 4 bases, and 20 bases lay in between. Germline loops: CDR1 MNHEY, CDR2 SVGEGT. CDR3 length equals 17 residues.

In DNA form, the CDR3 reads TGTGCCAGGGCGACTAGCAGCAATGAGCAGTTCTTC. Translation gives CARATSSNEQFF. The rearrangement joins TRBV7-9 to TRBJ2-1, with 7 bases that match TRBD2. The CDR3 sequence is 12 residues long. V lost 9 bases and J lost 6; bases outside the gene matches: 5. Germline assignment: CDR1 SEHNR and CDR2 FQNEAQ (reference sequence).

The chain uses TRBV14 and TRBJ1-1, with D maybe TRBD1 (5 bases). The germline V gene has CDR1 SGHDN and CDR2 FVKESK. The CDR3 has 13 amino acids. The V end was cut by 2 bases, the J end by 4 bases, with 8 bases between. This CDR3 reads CASSQQGRTEAFF. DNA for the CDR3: TGTGCCAGCAGCCAACAGGGCCGCACTGAAGCTTTCTTT.

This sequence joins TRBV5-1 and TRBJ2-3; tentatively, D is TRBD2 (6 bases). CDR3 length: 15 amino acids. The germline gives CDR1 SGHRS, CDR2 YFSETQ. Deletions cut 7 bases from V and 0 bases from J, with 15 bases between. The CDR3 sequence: CASRRELGSTDTQYF. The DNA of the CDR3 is TGCGCCAGCCGCCGGGAGTTGGGGAGCACAGATACGCAGTATTTT.